The sequence of this TCR beta chain was determined in a study of cytomegalovirus exposure and HLA in healthy donors. This table comes from immunoSEQ multiplex PCR, and its TCRdb copy is limited to in-frame clones, with some not included. Among about 98,000 clones listed, about 83% were seen once. The CDR3 loop spans 12 amino acids. Germline V lookup: CDR1 SGHRS, CDR2 YFSETQ. Trimming took 5 bases from V and 5 from J, leaving 5 bases between them. Material: PBMCs. This clonotype was sampled from a woman in her 30s in good health and CMV-seronegative. The chain carries TRBV5-1 and TRBJ1-6, with no clear D. CDR3 residues: CASRRDNSPLHF. CDR3 in DNA: TGCGCCAGCAGAAGAGATAATTCACCCCTCCACTTT.